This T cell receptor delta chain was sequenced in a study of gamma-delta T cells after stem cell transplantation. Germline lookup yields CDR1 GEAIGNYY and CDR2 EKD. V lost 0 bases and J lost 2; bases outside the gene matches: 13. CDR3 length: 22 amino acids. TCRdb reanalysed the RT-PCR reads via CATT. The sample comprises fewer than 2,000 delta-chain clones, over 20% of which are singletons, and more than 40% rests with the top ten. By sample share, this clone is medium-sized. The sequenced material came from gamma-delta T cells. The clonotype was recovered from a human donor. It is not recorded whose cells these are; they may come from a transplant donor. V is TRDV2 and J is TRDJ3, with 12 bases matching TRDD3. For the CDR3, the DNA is TGTGCCTGTGACACCGCGGCTGGGGGATACGCGGTTGGAACCTGGGACACCCGACAGATGTTTTTC. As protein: CACDTAAGGYAVGTWDTRQMFF.